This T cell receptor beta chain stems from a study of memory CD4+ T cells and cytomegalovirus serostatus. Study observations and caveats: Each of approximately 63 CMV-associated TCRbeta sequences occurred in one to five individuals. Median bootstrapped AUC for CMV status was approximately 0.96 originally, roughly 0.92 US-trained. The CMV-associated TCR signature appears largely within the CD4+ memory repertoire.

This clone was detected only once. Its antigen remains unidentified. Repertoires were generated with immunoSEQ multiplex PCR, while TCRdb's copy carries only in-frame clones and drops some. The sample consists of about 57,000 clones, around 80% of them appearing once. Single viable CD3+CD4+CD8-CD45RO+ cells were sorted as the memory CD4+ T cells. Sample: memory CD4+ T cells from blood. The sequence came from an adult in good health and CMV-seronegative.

CDR3 coding DNA: TGTGCCAGCAGCTCCACGGGGCACCCCCCATACAATGAGCAGTTCTTC. This codes for CASSSTGHPPYNEQFF. This chain connects TRBV7-9 to TRBJ2-1; D possibly matches TRBD1 or TRBD2 (5 bases each). This CDR3 is built from 16 residues. V was pared by 4 bases and J by 4 bases, with 17 bases between. CDR1 SEHNR and CDR2 FQNEAQ come from the germline V gene (reference sequence).